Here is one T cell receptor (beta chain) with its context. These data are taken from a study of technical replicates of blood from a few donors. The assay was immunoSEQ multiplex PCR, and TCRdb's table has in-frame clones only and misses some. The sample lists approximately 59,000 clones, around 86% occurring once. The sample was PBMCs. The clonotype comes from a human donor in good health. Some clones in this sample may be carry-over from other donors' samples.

The CDR3 bases are TGTGCCAGCAGCTTAGTACAGGGCTCCGGGGAGCTGTTTTTT. Protein: CASSLVQGSGELFF. The rearrangement uses TRBV11-3 and TRBJ2-2; tentative D call: TRBD1 (6 bases). The CDR3 runs to 14 residues. Germline values: CDR1 SGHNT, CDR2 YENEEA. V shed 1 base and J shed 6 bases, with 9 bases lying between them.